The sequence of this T cell receptor (beta chain) was determined in a study of blood T cell repertoires in COVID-19. The wider study: Some COVID-19 samples were acute and others convalescent; all came from the United States, Italy and Spain.

Measured with immunoSEQ multiplex PCR; TCRdb has only the in-frame clones, and not every one. Of under 200,000 clones in the sample, roughly four fifths were seen once. V lost 6 bases to trimming and J lost 1 base, with 21 bases between them. The germline CDR1 and CDR2 sequences are KGHSH and LQKENI. This CDR3 is 18 amino acids long. Sequenced sample: peripheral blood. V is TRBV18 and J is TRBJ2-2, with a tentative D call TRBD1 (6 bases). The TCR originated in a human donor in a cohort sampled during active COVID-19. CDR3 nucleotide sequence: TGTGCCAGCTCTCGCGAGCAGACAGGCTTTTTGAACACCGGGGAGCTGTTTTTT. Translated: CASSREQTGFLNTGELFF.